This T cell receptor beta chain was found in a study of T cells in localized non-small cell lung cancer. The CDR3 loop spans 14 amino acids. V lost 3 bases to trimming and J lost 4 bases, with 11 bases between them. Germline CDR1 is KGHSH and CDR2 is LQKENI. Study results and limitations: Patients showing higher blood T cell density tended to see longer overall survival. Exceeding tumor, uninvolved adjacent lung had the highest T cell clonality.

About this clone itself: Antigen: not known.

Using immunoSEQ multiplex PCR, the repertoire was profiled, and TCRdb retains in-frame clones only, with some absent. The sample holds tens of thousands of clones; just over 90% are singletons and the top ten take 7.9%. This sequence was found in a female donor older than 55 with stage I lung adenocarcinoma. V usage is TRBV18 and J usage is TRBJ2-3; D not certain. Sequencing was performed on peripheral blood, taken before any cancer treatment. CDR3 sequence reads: CASSPFKGSDTQYF. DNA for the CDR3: TGTGCCAGCTCACCGTTCAAAGGGTCAGATACGCAGTATTTT.